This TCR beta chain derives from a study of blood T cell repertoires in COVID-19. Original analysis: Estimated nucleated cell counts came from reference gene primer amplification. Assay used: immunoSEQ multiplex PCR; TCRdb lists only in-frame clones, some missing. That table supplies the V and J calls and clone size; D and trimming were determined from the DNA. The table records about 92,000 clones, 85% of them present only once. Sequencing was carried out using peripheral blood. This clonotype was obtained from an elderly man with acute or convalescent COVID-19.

Here the CDR3 reads CASSPVSGRADTQYF. CDR3 in DNA: TGTGCCAGCTCCCCGGTATCCGGTCGGGCAGATACGCAGTATTTT. The rearrangement joins TRBV18 to TRBJ2-3; no definite D call. Trimming cost V 6 bases and J 4 bases, with 17 bases left between them. This CDR3 has 15 amino acids. Germline loops: CDR1 KGHSH, CDR2 LQKENI.